This T cell receptor (beta chain) was sequenced during a study of OX40 agonist ivuxolimab in advanced cancers. About the research overall: All patients had ivuxolimab intravenously every 2 weeks at 0.01 to 10 mg/kg. Aged about 20 to 85 with a mean of roughly 65 years, they were 82.7% male. The study's findings and limits: More expanded clones were seen, on average, in CD8+ T cells than in CD4+.

As for this clone: Its target is not known.

The cohort excluded patients with autoimmune disease history or systemic immunosuppression. Sequencing used immunoSEQ multiplex PCR; TCRdb keeps in-frame clones, though not all of them. The sample consists of 60,000 to 90,000 clones, more than 75% of them appearing once. This receptor was taken from an adult with an advanced solid tumor such as melanoma, head and neck, liver or kidney cancer. This material consisted of CD4+ or CD8+ T cells sorted from blood, taken in a trial of the OX40 agonist ivuxolimab.

The CDR3 nucleotides are TGCGCCAGCAGCTTGGGTGGACAGGGGAACGAGCAGTACTTC. Protein sequence: CASSLGGQGNEQYF. The V and J genes are TRBV5-1 and TRBJ2-7, with TRBD1 matching over 9 bases. V dropped 0 bases and J dropped 5; count of bases not matched to a gene: 3. The CDR3 sequence is 14 residues long. CDR1 is SGHRS, CDR2 YFSETQ, per germline.